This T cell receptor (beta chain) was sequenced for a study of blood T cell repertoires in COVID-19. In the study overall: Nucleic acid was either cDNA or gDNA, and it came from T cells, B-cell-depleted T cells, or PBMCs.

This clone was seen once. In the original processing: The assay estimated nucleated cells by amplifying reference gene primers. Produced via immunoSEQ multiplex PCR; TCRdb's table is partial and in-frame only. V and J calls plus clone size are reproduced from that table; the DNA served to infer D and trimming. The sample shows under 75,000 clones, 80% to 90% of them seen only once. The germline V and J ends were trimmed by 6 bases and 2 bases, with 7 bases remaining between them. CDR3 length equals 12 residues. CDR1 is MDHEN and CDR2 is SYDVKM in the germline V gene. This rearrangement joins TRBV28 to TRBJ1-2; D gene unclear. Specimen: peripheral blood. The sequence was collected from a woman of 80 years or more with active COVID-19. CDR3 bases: TGTGCCAGCAGCTCACTGAACTATGGCTACACCTTC. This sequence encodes CASSSLNYGYTF.